Detailed here is one T cell receptor beta chain. The CDR3 spans 16 residues. Germline CDR1 is MNHEY and CDR2 is SMNVEV (reference sequence). Germline trimming cut 4 bases from V and 4 bases from J; bases unmatched to any gene: 7. The entry originates in a study of blood T cell repertoires in COVID-19. Study overall: T cells, B-cell-depleted T cells, or PBMCs supplied cDNA or gDNA.

Method: immunoSEQ multiplex PCR; TCRdb's copy keeps in-frame clones and lacks some. In the table there are more than 150,000 clones, over 70% of which are singletons. The genes are TRBV27 and TRBJ2-1; 10 bases line up with TRBD2. Material for sequencing was PBMCs or T cells enriched from blood (not recorded which). The receptor was isolated from a woman aged 55-70 years who had recovered from COVID-19. Written as DNA, the CDR3 is TGTGCCAGCAGTTCCCCTAGCGGGAGTGGGTACAATGAGCAGTTCTTC. This encodes CASSSPSGSGYNEQFF.